This section outlines one T cell receptor (beta chain) sequence together with its context. Its target is unknown. Every bit of the isolated RNA underwent reverse transcription, so sequencing read expressed TCRB transcripts. TCRdb's copy holds only in-frame clones and misses some; the assay was immunoSEQ multiplex PCR. The sample holds 450,000 or so clones; about 10% are singletons and the top ten take over 0.035%. The data belong to a study of beta chain features in type 1 diabetes. Notes on the study in general: Whatever favoring of shorter templates PCR might show would apply equally to patients and controls. Cells carrying high TCR expression could end up over-represented when cDNA is sequenced. VDJ junctions sequenced from type 1 diabetes patients showed fewer insertions and more deletions.

The germline CDR1 and CDR2 sequences are SGHTA and FQGTGA. V was shortened by 2 bases and J by 6 bases, with 11 bases between the two germline ends. The CDR3 has 14 amino acids. CD45RO/CCR7/CD25/CD127/CD95/CD27 staining was used to isolate CD4+ naive, central memory, regulatory and stem cell-like memory cells by sorting. The rearrangement links TRBV7-3 to TRBJ2-1; D gene ambiguous. This TCR was sampled from a woman aged 18 to 35 in good health. The sample was naive CD4+ T cells from blood. For the CDR3, the DNA is TGTGCCAGCAGCTTACTTCCCAGCCCCAATGAGCAGTTCTTC. Its protein product is CASSLLPSPNEQFF.